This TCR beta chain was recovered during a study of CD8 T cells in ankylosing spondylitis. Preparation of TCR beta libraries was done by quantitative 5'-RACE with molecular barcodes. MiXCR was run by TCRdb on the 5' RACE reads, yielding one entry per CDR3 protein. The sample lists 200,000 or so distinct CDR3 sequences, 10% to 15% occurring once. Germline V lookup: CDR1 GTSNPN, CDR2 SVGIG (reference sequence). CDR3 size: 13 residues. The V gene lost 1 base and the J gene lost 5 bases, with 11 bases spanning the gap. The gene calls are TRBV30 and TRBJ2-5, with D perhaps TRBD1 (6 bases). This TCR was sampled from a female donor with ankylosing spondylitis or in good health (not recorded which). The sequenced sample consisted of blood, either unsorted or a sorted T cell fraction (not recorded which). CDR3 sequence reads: CAWSGQAGETQYF. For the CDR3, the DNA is TGTGCCTGGAGTGGACAGGCCGGGGAGACCCAGTACTTC.